Listed here are 12 T cell receptor beta chains from one sample, sequenced in a study of vaccination and CD4 T cells after COVID-19. Antigen specificity for these receptors is unknown. Specified treatment: roughly 10-day PBMC culture with coronavirus spike peptide pools or control peptides (ViraFEST assay). Sequencing of DNA taken from cultured CD4+ T cells relied on the Oncomine TCR Beta short-read assay. TCRdb re-called the PCR reads with MiXCR, one entry per CDR3 protein. Here the sample spans tens of thousands of distinct CDR3 sequences, approximately 60% being singletons. Material: CD4+ T cells from blood, cultured in vitro. The receptors were sampled from a human donor who had recovered from COVID-19.

The V call is TRBV2, the J call TRBJ1-1; 8 nucleotides line up with TRBD1. V lost 5 bases and J lost 4; bases outside the gene matches: 9. The germline gives CDR1 SNHLY, CDR2 FYNNEI. This CDR3 has 15 residues. CDR3 in amino acids: CASSKTTGVGTEAFF. CDR3 sequence (DNA): TGTGCCAGCAGTAAGACGACAGGGGTGGGCACTGAAGCTTTCTTT.

The J gene is TRBJ1-5, the V gene TRBV7-2, with unresolved D. Germline V lookup: CDR1 SGHTA, CDR2 FQGNSA. The ends were cut back, 1 base at V and 9 bases at J, with 10 bases in the middle. This CDR3 is 13 amino acids long. The CDR3 nucleotides are TGTGCCAGCAGCTTAGGTGTCCAGCGGCCCCAGCATTTT. Translation: CASSLGVQRPQHF.

The chain combines TRBV7-2 with TRBJ2-1; 8 bases agree with TRBD2. V was pared by 0 bases and J by 0 bases, with 1 base of the junction left unmatched. Germline-derived CDR1 and CDR2 are SGHTA and FQGNSA. This CDR3 comprises 16 residues. The CDR3 nucleotides are TGTGCCAGCAGCTTAGCGACTAGCGACTCCTACAATGAGCAGTTCTTC. Amino acid sequence: CASSLATSDSYNEQFF. The entire variable domain, with the rest obtained from reference TRBV7-2 and TRBJ2-1, is as follows: GAGVSQSPSNKVTEKGKDVELRCDPISGHTALYWYRQSLGQGLEFLIYFQGNSAPDKSGLPSDRFSAERTGGSVSTLTIQRTQQEDSAVYLCASSLATSDSYNEQFFGPGTRLTVL.

The J gene is TRBJ1-6, the V gene TRBV10-3; TRBD1 aligns across 10 bases. The CDR3 contains 16 residues. CDR1 and CDR2 from the germline V gene are ENHRY and SYGVKD. The V segment lost 2 bases and the J segment 6 bases; nucleotides outside the gene matches: 4. The CDR3 DNA follows: TGTGCCATCAGTGAGGGACAGGGGGGGAGTAATTCACCCCTCCACTTT. It encodes CAISEGQGGSNSPLHF.

This chain's CDR3 is CATSDGPGGLFF. The CDR3, as DNA: TGTGCCACCAGTGACGGACCGGGTGGACTGTTTTTT. The chain recombines TRBV24-1 with TRBJ1-4, with D unclear. Germline CDR1 and CDR2: KGHDR and SFDVKD. This CDR3 comprises 12 residues. V shed 4 bases and J shed 13 bases, with 12 bases lying between them.

The rearrangement joins TRBV27 to TRBJ2-3; no clear D gene. CDR1 and CDR2 from the germline V gene are MNHEY and SMNVEV (reference sequence). Trimming stripped 5 bases from V and 4 bases from J, with 22 bases between. CDR3 length: 17 residues. As DNA, the CDR3 is TGTGCCAGCAGTCGTGACCGATACTACAACGAAGCAGATACGCAGTATTTT. Translating gives CASSRDRYYNEADTQYF.

This clonotype was detected a few times. The genes are TRBV27 and TRBJ2-7; no reliable D call. The CDR3 is 14 amino acids. CDR1 MNHEY and CDR2 SMNVEV come from the germline V gene (reference sequence). Deletions cut 4 bases from V and 3 bases from J, with 13 bases between. The CDR3: CASSSRSLLYEQYF. Written as DNA, the CDR3 is TGTGCCAGCAGTTCCAGGAGTTTACTCTACGAGCAGTACTTC.

This chain uses TRBV4-3 with TRBJ1-5; D is undetermined. CDR1 is LGHNA, CDR2 YSLEER, per germline. V dropped 0 bases and J dropped 6 bases, with 9 bases sitting between them. The CDR3 is 14 residues long. CDR3 amino acids: CASSQDTGTQPQHF. The CDR3 nucleotides read TGCGCCAGCAGCCAAGATACGGGAACTCAGCCCCAGCATTTT.

The V call is TRBV20-1, the J call TRBJ1-4, with D perhaps TRBD1 (5 bases). Per the germline V gene, CDR1 is DFQATT and CDR2 is SNEGSKA (reference sequence). V was cut by 3 bases and J by 0 bases, with 8 bases left in between. This CDR3 has 14 residues. CDR3 nucleotides: TGCAGTGCTAGGGGGGGGTCAACTAATGAAAAACTGTTTTTT. It encodes CSARGGSTNEKLFF.

V gene TRBV7-2 combines with J gene TRBJ2-2, with TRBD1 matching over 10 bases. The CDR3 consists of 15 residues. V lost 5 bases to trimming and J lost 5 bases; unmatched junction nucleotides: 5. CDR1 is SGHTA and CDR2 is FQGNSA in the germline V gene. In nucleotides, the CDR3 is TGTGCCAGCAGCCTCCGGACAGGGGGAACCGGGGAGCTGTTTTTT. Encoded protein: CASSLRTGGTGELFF.

The chain is built from TRBV27 and TRBJ1-6; TRBD1 matches at 9 bases. After removal of 4 bases from V and 10 bases from J, the junction contained 8 bases not matched to a gene. Germline CDR1 and CDR2: MNHEY and SMNVEV (reference sequence). The CDR3 runs to 15 residues. CDR3 in amino acids: CASSSGQGRGSPLHF. In DNA form, the CDR3 reads TGTGCCAGCAGTTCGGGACAGGGTAGGGGATCACCCCTCCACTTT.

This clonotype was detected only a few times. The chain carries TRBV7-9 and TRBJ1-6, with D unclear. There are 14 residues in the CDR3. The germline CDR1 and CDR2 sequences are SEHNR and FQNEAQ (reference sequence). Between the trimmed V and J ends, which lost 1 base and 8 bases, there was a span of 9 bases. The DNA for the CDR3 is TGTGCCAGCAGCTTAGGAGGATGGGATTCACCCCTCCACTTT. Translating it yields CASSLGGWDSPLHF. Based on the CDR3 plus reference TRBV7-9 and TRBJ1-6, the full variable domain is DTGVSQNPRHKITKRGQNVTFRCDPISEHNRLYWYRQTLGQGPEFLTYFQNEAQLEKSRLLSDRFSAERPKGSFSTLEIQRTEQGDSAMYLCASSLGGWDSPLHFGNGTRLTVT.